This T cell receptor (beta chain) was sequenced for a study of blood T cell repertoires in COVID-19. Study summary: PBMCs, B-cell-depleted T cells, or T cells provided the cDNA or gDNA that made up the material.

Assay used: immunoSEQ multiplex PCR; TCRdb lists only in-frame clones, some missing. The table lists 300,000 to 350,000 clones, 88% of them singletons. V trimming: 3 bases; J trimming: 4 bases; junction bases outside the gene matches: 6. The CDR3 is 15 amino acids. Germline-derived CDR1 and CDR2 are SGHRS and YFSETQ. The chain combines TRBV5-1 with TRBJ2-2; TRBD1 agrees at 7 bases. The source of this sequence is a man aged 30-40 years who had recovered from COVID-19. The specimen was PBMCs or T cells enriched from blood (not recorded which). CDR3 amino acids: CASSSRQGSTGELFF. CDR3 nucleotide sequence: TGCGCCAGCAGCTCTCGACAGGGTAGCACCGGGGAGCTGTTTTTT.